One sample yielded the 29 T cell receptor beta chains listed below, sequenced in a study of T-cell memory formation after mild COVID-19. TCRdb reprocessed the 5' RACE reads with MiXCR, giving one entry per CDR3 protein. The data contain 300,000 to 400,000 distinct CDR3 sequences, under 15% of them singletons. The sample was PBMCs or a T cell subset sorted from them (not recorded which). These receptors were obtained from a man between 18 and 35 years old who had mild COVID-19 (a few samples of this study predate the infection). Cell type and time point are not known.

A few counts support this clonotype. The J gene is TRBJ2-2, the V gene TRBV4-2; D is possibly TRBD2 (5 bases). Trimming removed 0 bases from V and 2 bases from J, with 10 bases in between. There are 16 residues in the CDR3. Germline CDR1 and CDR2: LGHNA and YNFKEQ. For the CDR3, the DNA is TGTGCCAGCAGCCAAGATTATCGGGGAAACACCGGGGAGCTGTTTTTT. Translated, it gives CASSQDYRGNTGELFF.

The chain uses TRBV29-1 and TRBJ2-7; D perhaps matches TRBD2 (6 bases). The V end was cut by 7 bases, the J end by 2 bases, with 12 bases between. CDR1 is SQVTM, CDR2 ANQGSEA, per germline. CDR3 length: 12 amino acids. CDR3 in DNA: TGCAGCGCGGGGGATAATGCCTACGAGCAGTACTTC. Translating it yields CSAGDNAYEQYF.

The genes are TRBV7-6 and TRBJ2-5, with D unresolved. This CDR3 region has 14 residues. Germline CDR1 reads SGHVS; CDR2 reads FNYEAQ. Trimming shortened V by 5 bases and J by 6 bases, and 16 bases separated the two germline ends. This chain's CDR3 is CASSPMAQEKTQYF. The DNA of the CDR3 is TGTGCCAGCAGCCCCATGGCCCAGGAAAAGACCCAGTACTTC.

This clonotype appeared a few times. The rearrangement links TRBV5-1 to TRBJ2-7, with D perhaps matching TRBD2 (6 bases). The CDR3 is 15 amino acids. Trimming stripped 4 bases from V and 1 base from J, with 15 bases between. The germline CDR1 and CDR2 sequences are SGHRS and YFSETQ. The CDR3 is CASSRAGRVSYEQYF. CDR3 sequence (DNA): TGCGCCAGCAGCCGGGCGGGACGGGTGTCCTACGAGCAGTACTTC.

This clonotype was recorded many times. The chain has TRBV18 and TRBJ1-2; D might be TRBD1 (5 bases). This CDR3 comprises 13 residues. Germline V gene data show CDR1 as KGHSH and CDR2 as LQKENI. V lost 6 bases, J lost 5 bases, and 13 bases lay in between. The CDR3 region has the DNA TGTGCCAGCTCCGAGAGGGACGGATATGGCTACACCTTC. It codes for CASSERDGYGYTF.

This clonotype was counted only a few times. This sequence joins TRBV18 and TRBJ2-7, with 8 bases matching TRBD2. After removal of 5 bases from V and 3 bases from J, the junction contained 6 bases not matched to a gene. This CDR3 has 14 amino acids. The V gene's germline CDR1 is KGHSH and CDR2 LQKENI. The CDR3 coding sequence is TGTGCCAGCTCAGCCCCGGGACTAGTCTACGAGCAGTACTTC. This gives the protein CASSAPGLVYEQYF.

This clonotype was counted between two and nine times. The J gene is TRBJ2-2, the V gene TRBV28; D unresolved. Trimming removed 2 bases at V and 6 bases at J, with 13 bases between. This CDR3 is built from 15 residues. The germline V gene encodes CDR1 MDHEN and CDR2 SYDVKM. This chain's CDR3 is CASSLRAGVPGELFF. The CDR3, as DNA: TGTGCCAGCAGTTTAAGAGCCGGAGTCCCCGGGGAGCTGTTTTTT.

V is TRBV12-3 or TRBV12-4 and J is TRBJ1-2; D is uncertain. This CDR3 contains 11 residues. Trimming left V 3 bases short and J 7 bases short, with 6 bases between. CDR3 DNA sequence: TGTGCCAGCAGTTTGGGCGCTGGCTACACCTTC. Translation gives CASSLGAGYTF.

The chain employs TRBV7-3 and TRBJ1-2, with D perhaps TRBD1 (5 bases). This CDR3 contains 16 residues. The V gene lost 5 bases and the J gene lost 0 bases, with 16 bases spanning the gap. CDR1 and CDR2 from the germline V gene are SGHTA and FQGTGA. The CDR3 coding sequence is TGTGCCAGCAGCCCCATAAGGGAGACAGCTAACTATGGCTACACCTTC. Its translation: CASSPIRETANYGYTF.

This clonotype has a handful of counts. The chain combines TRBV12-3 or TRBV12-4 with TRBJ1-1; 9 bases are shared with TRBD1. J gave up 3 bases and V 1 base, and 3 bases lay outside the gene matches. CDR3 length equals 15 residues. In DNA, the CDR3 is TGTGCCAGCAGTTTAGGGGGGACAGGGTACACTGAAGCTTTCTTT. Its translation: CASSLGGTGYTEAFF.

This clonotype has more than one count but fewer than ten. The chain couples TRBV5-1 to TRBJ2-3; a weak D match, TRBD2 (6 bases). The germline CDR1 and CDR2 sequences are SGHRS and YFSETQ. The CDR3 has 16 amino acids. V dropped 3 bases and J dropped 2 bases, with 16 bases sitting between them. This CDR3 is CASSSRDWILTDTQYF. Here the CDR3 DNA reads TGCGCCAGCAGCTCCCGGGACTGGATCCTCACAGATACGCAGTATTTT. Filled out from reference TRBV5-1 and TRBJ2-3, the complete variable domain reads KAGVTQTPRYLIKTRGQQVTLSCSPISGHRSVSWYQQTPGQGLQFLFEYFSETQRNKGNFPGRFSGRQFSNSRSEMNVSTLELGDSALYLCASSSRDWILTDTQYFGPGTRLTVL.

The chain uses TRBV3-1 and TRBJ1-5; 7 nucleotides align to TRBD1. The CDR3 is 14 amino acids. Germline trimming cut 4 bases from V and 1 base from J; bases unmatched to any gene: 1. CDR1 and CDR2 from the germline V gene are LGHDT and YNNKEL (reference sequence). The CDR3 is CASSRGQSNQPQHF. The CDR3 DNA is TGTGCCAGCAGCCGGGGACAGAGCAATCAGCCCCAGCATTTT. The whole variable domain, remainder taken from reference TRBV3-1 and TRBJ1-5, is DTAVSQTPKYLVTQMGNDKSIKCEQNLGHDTMYWYKQDSKKFLKIMFSYNNKELIINETVPNRFSPKSPDKAHLNLHINSLELGDSAVYFCASSRGQSNQPQHFGDGTRLSIL.

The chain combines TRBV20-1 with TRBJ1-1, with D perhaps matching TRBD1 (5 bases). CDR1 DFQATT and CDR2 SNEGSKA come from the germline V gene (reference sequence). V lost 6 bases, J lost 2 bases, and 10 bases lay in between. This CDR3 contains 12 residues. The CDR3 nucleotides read TGCAGTGCAGCCACAGGAAACACTGAAGCTTTCTTT. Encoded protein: CSAATGNTEAFF.

The CDR3 sequence: CASSSRPGQGNNEQFF. DNA of the CDR3: TGCGCCAGCAGCTCCCGCCCGGGACAGGGAAACAATGAGCAGTTCTTC. This chain joins TRBV5-1 and TRBJ2-1, with 9 bases that match TRBD1. Germline CDR1 and CDR2: SGHRS and YFSETQ. The CDR3 runs 16 residues. Trimming at V came to 3 bases and at J to 5 bases, leaving 9 bases not matched to a gene.

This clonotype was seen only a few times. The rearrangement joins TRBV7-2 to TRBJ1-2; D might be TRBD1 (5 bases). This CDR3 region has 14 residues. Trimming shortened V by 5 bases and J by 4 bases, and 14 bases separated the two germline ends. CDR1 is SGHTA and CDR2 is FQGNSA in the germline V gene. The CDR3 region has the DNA TGTGCCAGCAGCCCGGGGACGGTCCCCTATGGCTACACCTTC. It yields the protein CASSPGTVPYGYTF.

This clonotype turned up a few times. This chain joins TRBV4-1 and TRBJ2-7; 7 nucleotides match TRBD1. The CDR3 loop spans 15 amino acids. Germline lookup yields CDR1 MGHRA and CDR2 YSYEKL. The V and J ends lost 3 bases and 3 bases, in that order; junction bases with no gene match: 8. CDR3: CASSQASTGNYEQYV. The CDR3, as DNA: TGCGCCAGCAGCCAGGCCTCGACAGGGAACTACGAGCAGTACGTC.

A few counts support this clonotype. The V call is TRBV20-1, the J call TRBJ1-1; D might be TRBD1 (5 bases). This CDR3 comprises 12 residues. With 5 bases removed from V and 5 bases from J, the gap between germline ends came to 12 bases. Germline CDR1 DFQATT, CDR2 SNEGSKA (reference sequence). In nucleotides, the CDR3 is TGCAGTGCTGGGGGGATTGCGACTGAAGCTTTCTTT. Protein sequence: CSAGGIATEAFF.

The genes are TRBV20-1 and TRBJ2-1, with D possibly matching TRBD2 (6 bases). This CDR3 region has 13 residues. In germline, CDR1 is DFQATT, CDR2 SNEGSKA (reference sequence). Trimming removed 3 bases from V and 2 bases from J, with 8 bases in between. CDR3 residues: CSASGEAYNEQFF. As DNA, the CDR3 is TGCAGTGCTAGCGGGGAGGCCTACAATGAGCAGTTCTTC.

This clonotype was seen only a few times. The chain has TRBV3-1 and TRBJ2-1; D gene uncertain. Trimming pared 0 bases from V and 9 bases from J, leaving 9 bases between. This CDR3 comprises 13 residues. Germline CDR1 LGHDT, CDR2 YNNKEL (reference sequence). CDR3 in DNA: TGTGCCAGCAGCCAAGAAGAGATCGGTGAGCAGTTCTTC. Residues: CASSQEEIGEQFF.

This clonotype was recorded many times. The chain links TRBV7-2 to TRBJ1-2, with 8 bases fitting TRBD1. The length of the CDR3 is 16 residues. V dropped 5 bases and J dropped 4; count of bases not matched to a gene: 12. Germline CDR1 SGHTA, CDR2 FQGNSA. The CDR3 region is CASSKTQGAVGYGYTF. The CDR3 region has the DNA TGTGCCAGCAGCAAAACGCAGGGGGCGGTGGGCTATGGCTACACCTTC. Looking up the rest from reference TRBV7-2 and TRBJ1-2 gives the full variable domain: GAGVSQSPSNKVTEKGKDVELRCDPISGHTALYWYRQSLGQGLEFLIYFQGNSAPDKSGLPSDRFSAERTGGSVSTLTIQRTQQEDSAVYLCASSKTQGAVGYGYTFGSGTRLTVV.

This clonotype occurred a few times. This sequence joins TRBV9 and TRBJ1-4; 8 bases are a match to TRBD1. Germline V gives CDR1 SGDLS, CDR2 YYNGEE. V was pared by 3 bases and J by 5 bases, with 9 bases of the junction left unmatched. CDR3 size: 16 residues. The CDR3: CASSARTGKENEKLFF. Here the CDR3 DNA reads TGTGCCAGCAGCGCAAGGACAGGGAAAGAGAATGAAAAACTGTTTTTT.

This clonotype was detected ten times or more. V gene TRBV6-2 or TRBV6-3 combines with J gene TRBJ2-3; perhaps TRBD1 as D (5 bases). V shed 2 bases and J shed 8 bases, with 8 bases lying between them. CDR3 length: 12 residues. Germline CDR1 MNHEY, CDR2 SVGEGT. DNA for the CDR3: TGTGCCAGCAGTTACCTACAGGCTACGCAGTATTTT. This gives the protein CASSYLQATQYF.

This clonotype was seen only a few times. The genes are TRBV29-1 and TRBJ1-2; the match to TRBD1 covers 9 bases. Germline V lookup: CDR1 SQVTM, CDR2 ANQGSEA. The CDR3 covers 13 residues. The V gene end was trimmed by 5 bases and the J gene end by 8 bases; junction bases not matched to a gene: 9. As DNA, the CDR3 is TGCAGCGTTAGACGGACAGGGGCTCAGGGCTACACCTTC. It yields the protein CSVRRTGAQGYTF.

Here the CDR3 reads CASSRRGLGQNTGELFF. CDR3 nucleotide sequence: TGCGCCAGCAGCCGGCGAGGTCTAGGACAGAACACCGGGGAGCTGTTTTTT. V and J are TRBV4-3 and TRBJ2-2, with a weak D call TRBD1 (5 bases). V dropped 4 bases and J dropped 1 base, with 16 bases sitting between them. Germline lookup yields CDR1 LGHNA and CDR2 YSLEER. The CDR3 contains 17 residues.

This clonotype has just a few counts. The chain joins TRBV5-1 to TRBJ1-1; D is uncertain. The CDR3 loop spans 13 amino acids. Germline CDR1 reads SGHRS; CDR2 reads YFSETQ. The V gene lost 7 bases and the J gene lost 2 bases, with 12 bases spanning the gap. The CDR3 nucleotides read TGCGCCAGCTCAGTGGGGTACAACACTGAAGCTTTCTTT. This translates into CASSVGYNTEAFF.

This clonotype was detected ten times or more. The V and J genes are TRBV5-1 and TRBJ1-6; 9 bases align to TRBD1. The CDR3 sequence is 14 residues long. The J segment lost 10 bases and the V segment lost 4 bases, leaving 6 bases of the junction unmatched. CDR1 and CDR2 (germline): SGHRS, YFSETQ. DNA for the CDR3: TGCGCCAGCAGCATGGGACAGGGTGACTCACCCCTCCACTTT. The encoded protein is CASSMGQGDSPLHF.

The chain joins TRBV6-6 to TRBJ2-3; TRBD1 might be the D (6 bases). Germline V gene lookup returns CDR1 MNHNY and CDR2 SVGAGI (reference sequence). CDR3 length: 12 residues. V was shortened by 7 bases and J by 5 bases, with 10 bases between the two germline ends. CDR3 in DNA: TGTGCCAGCAAGGGGGTTGAAGATACGCAGTATTTT. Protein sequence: CASKGVEDTQYF.

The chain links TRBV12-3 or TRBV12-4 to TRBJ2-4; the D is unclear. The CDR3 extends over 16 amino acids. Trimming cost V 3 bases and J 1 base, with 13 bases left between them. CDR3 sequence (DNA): TGTGCCAGCAGTTTCGGGTTGGGCGTCGCCAAAAACATTCAGTACTTC. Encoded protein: CASSFGLGVAKNIQYF.

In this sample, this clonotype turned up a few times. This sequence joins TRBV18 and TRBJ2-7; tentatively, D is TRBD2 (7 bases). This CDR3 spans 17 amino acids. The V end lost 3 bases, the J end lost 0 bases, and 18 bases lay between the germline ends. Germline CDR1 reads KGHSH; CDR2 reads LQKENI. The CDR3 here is CASSPERGGLSSYEQYF. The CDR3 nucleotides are TGTGCCAGCTCACCTGAGCGCGGGGGCTTGAGCTCCTACGAGCAGTACTTC.